This TCR beta chain was recorded in a study of blood T cell dynamics during melanoma immunotherapy. Germline CDR1 is KGHSH and CDR2 is LQKENI. This CDR3 contains 15 residues. Trimming removed 4 bases at V and 6 bases at J, with 16 bases between. As for time point: week 3, after first cycle of checkpoint inhibitor. Measured with immunoSEQ multiplex PCR; TCRdb has only the in-frame clones, and not every one. The table lists some 11,000 clones, 89% of them singletons. Specimen: blood, collected from a patient treated with checkpoint blockade. V and J are TRBV18 and TRBJ2-1; weak D call: TRBD1 (5 bases). The clonotype was recovered from a human donor with melanoma. The CDR3 coding sequence is TGTGCCAGCTCACAAACTCTAGGTCAGGGCAATGAGCAGTTCTTC. Its protein product is CASSQTLGQGNEQFF. Looking up the rest from reference TRBV18 and TRBJ2-1 gives the full variable domain: NAGVMQNPRHLVRRRGQEARLRCSPMKGHSHVYWYRQLPEEGLKFMVYLQKENIIDESGMPKERFSAEFPKEGPSILRIQQVVRGDSAAYFCASSQTLGQGNEQFFGPGTRLTVL.